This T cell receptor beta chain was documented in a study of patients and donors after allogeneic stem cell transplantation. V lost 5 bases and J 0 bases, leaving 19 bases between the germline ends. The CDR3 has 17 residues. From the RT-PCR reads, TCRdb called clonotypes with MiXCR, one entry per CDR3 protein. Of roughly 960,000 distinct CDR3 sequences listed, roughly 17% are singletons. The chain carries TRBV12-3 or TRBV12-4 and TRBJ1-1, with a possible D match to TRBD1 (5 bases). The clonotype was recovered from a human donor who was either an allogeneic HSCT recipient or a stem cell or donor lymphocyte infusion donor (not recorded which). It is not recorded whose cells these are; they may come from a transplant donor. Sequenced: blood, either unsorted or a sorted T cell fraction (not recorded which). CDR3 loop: CASSPGTDSTLNTEAFF. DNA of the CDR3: TGTGCCAGCAGTCCGGGGACGGACTCAACTTTGAACACTGAAGCTTTCTTT.